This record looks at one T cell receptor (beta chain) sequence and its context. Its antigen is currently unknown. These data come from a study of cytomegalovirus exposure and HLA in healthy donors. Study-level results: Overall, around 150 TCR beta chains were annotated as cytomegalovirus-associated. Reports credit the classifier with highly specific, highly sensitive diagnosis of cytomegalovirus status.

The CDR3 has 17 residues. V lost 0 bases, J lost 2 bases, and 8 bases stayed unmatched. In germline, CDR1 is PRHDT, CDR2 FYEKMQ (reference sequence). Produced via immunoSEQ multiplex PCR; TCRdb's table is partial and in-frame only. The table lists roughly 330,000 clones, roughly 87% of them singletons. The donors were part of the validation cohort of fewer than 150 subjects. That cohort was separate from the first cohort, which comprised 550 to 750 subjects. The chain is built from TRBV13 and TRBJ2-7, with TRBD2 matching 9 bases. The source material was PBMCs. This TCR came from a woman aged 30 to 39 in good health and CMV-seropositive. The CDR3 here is CASSLGRASGATYEQYF. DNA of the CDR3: TGTGCCAGCAGCTTAGGCCGGGCTAGCGGGGCGACCTACGAGCAGTACTTC.